The present T cell receptor beta chain was sequenced within a study of vaccination and CD4 T cells after COVID-19. The CDR3 length is 15 residues. V dropped 3 bases and J dropped 1 base, with 12 bases sitting between them. CDR1 is LNHNV, CDR2 YYDKDF, per germline (reference sequence). TCRdb reprocessed the PCR reads with MiXCR, giving one entry per CDR3 protein. The table includes about 18,000 distinct CDR3 sequences, 50% to 65% detected once. V is TRBV15 and J is TRBJ1-2; D is unclear. The sequence derives from a human donor who had recovered from COVID-19. The specimen was CD4+ T cells from blood, collected after SARS-CoV-2 vaccination. The CDR3: CATSSWGSLNYGYTF. As DNA, the CDR3 is TGTGCCACCAGCAGCTGGGGATCGCTTAACTATGGCTACACCTTC.